The rows below give T cell receptor beta chains drawn from one sample of a study of PD-1 blockade in mismatch repair-deficient tumors. Some clones are missing from TCRdb's copy, which holds only in-frame ones; the method was immunoSEQ multiplex PCR. Among 77,000 or so clones listed, roughly 80% were seen once. Sequencing used peripheral blood, obtained 44 weeks after starting pembrolizumab. The receptors here all came from an adult with mismatch repair-deficient cancer. Both conserved end residues are part of each CDR3. Fields, in order: J gene, V gene, D gene, clone size, CDR3 protein, CDR3 DNA. A D gene is named only where the DNA matches it firmly. Only some rows state a clone size, as once, few, many or a class for expanded clones.

TRBJ2-2 | TRBV7-7 | TRBD2 | - | CATPSSGGNTGELFF | TGTGCTACCCCGAGCTCGGGGGGAAACACCGGGGAGCTGTTTTTT
TRBJ1-3 | TRBV4-1 | - | - | CASSRALGNTIYF | TGCGCCAGCAGCCGCGCTTTAGGAAACACCATATATTTT
TRBJ2-2 | TRBV6-6 | - | - | CASRPRDGGELFF | TGTGCCAGCCGGCCCAGGGATGGCGGGGAGCTGTTTTTT
TRBJ1-3 | TRBV19 | - | - | CASSIIRGESSGNTIYF | TGTGCCAGTAGTATTATCCGGGGGGAGAGCTCTGGAAACACCATATATTTT
TRBJ2-3 | TRBV27 | - | - | CASSFRGTDTQYF | TGTGCCAGCAGTTTCCGGGGCACAGATACGCAGTATTTT
TRBJ1-2 | TRBV11-1 | - | - | CASSGSGDGYTF | TGTGCCAGCAGCGGTTCAGGGGATGGCTACACCTTC
TRBJ2-7 | TRBV7-6 | - | - | CASSLGLQGNAYEQYF | TGTGCCAGCAGCTTAGGACTACAGGGAAACGCCTACGAGCAGTACTTC
TRBJ2-1 | TRBV5-1 | TRBD2 | - | CASSSRLAANNEQFF | TGCGCCAGCAGCTCACGACTAGCGGCGAACAATGAGCAGTTCTTC
TRBJ2-2 | TRBV5-4 | - | - | CASSLDQTGELFF | TGTGCCAGCAGCTTGGACCAAACCGGGGAGCTGTTTTTT
TRBJ1-1 | TRBV27 | - | - | CASSFRDDGTEAFF | TGTGCCAGCAGTTTCAGGGATGACGGCACTGAAGCTTTCTTT
TRBJ2-3 | TRBV18 | - | - | CASSPQGWTDTQYF | TGTGCCAGCTCACCACAGGGTTGGACAGATACGCAGTATTTT
TRBJ2-1 | TRBV11-2 | TRBD2 | - | CASTSRLAGEEQFF | TGTGCCAGCACCTCCAGACTAGCGGGGGAAGAGCAGTTCTTC
TRBJ2-7 | TRBV19 | - | few | CASSIGQPDEQYF | TGTGCCAGTAGTATAGGACAGCCCGACGAGCAGTACTTC
TRBJ1-1 | TRBV5-1 | - | - | CASSLAAASEAFF | TGCGCCAGCAGCTTGGCCGCAGCAAGTGAAGCTTTCTTT
TRBJ2-2 | TRBV15 | TRBD1 | - | CATSTRQGLAGELFF | TGTGCCACCAGCACCCGACAGGGGTTGGCCGGGGAGCTGTTTTTT
TRBJ1-5 | TRBV7-2 | TRBD1 | - | CASSVQGWQPQHF | TGTGCCAGCAGCGTACAGGGGTGGCAGCCCCAGCATTTT
TRBJ2-2 | TRBV29-1 | - | - | CSAKTGNTGELFF | TGCAGCGCCAAGACAGGGAACACCGGGGAGCTGTTTTTT
TRBJ2-7 | TRBV9 | - | - | CASSVDGGEQYF | TGTGCCAGCAGCGTAGATGGGGGGGAGCAGTACTTC
TRBJ1-2 | TRBV10-2 | TRBD1 | once | CASSDPGQGRYSGYTF | TGCGCCAGCAGTGACCCGGGACAGGGGAGGTACTCTGGCTACACCTTC
TRBJ2-7 | TRBV7-2 | - | - | CASSLESSISEQYF | TGTGCCAGCAGCTTAGAAAGCTCAATTAGCGAGCAGTACTTC
TRBJ2-7 | TRBV7-2 | TRBD1 | - | CASSPTGTGGRSYEQYF | TGTGCCAGCAGCCCTACCGGGACAGGGGGCAGATCCTACGAGCAGTACTTC
TRBJ2-7 | TRBV7-3 | TRBD1 | few | CARTGANPYEQYF | TGTGCCAGGACAGGGGCAAATCCCTACGAGCAGTACTTC
TRBJ2-7 | TRBV30 | - | - | CAWSRRYEQYF | TGTGCCTGGAGTAGGCGCTACGAGCAGTACTTC
TRBJ1-5 | TRBV10-3 | TRBD1 | many | CAITLGQATQPQHF | TGTGCCATCACCTTGGGACAGGCGACTCAGCCCCAGCATTTT
TRBJ1-1 | TRBV30 | TRBD1 | - | CAWSYGQANTEAFF | TGTGCCTGGAGTTATGGACAGGCGAACACTGAAGCTTTCTTT
TRBJ2-2 | TRBV7-2 | TRBD2 | - | CASSTRTSPGELFF | TGTGCCAGCAGCACCCGGACTAGTCCCGGGGAGCTGTTTTTT
TRBJ2-1 | TRBV7-8 | - | - | CASSLAEGYNEQFF | TGTGCCAGCAGCTTAGCGGAGGGCTACAATGAGCAGTTCTTC
TRBJ2-7 | TRBV5-1 | - | - | CASSPRRATDYEQYF | TGCGCCAGCAGCCCCCGGCGCGCGACAGACTACGAGCAGTACTTC
TRBJ2-1 | TRBV11-1 | - | - | CASSLELRQSSYNEQFF | TGTGCCAGCAGCTTAGAGCTGCGACAGAGCTCCTACAATGAGCAGTTCTTC
TRBJ1-3 | TRBV9 | TRBD1 | - | CASSVGGTGAGNTIYF | TGTGCCAGCAGCGTAGGGGGGACAGGGGCCGGAAACACCATATATTTT
TRBJ1-1 | TRBV20-1 | TRBD1 | - | CSAGQAAPFF | TGCAGTGCTGGACAGGCCGCGCCTTTCTTT
TRBJ2-7 | TRBV2 | TRBD2 | - | CASRGSGSPNEQYF | TGTGCCAGCAGGGGAAGCGGGAGCCCCAACGAGCAGTACTTC
TRBJ2-1 | TRBV2 | TRBD2 | - | CASRRPGLAGHEQFF | TGTGCCAGCCGGCGCCCGGGACTAGCGGGTCATGAGCAGTTCTTC
TRBJ2-5 | TRBV9 | - | once | CASSPGLSRWTQYF | TGTGCCAGCAGCCCTGGACTATCACGATGGACCCAGTACTTC
TRBJ2-7 | TRBV4-2 | - | - | CASSQASVGEQYF | TGTGCCAGCAGCCAAGCTAGCGTAGGCGAGCAGTACTTC
TRBJ2-7 | TRBV7-2 | TRBD2 | - | CASSLGGCSYEQYF | TGTGCCAGCAGCTTGGGGGGGTGCTCCTACGAGCAGTACTTC
TRBJ2-1 | TRBV5-4 | TRBD2 | - | CASSSGLGDNEQFF | TGTGCCAGCAGCTCGGGACTAGGAGACAATGAGCAGTTCTTC
TRBJ2-3 | TRBV6-5 | TRBD1 | few | CASSYGDRASDTQYF | TGTGCCAGCAGTTACGGGGACAGGGCCTCAGATACGCAGTATTTT
TRBJ2-3 | TRBV18 | TRBD1 | - | CASSRTGASTDTQYF | TGTGCCAGCTCACGGACAGGGGCTAGCACAGATACGCAGTATTTT
TRBJ2-1 | TRBV2 | TRBD2 | - | CASRGLAGVVYNEQFF | TGTGCCAGCAGGGGACTAGCGGGAGTGGTTTACAATGAGCAGTTCTTC
TRBJ1-2 | TRBV27 | TRBD1 | - | CASSLGQGAYGYTF | TGTGCCAGCAGTTTAGGGCAGGGGGCATATGGCTACACCTTC
TRBJ2-1 | TRBV5-1 | - | few | CASSLGGNNNEQFF | TGCGCCAGCAGTTTGGGCGGGAACAACAATGAGCAGTTCTTC
TRBJ1-2 | TRBV7-9 | TRBD1 | few | CASSPRTGREAYGYTF | TGTGCCAGCAGCCCCAGGACAGGCAGGGAAGCCTATGGCTACACCTTC
TRBJ2-7 | TRBV7-2 | TRBD2 | - | CASSSTSGGSYEQYF | TGTGCCAGCAGCTCGACTAGCGGGGGCTCCTACGAGCAGTACTTC
TRBJ1-5 | TRBV6-1 | - | - | CASSGPDNQPQHF | TGTGCCAGCAGTGGCCCGGACAATCAGCCCCAGCATTTT
TRBJ1-1 | TRBV14 | - | - | CASSQEIRARNTEAFF | TGTGCCAGCAGCCAAGAAATTAGGGCTCGGAACACTGAAGCTTTCTTT
TRBJ1-2 | TRBV12-5 | - | - | CASGLPGTDLRYTF | TGTGCTAGTGGTTTGCCTGGGACGGATCTTCGCTACACCTTC
TRBJ2-3 | TRBV19 | TRBD1 | - | CASSSRDRGTDTQYF | TGTGCCAGTAGTTCCCGGGACAGGGGCACAGATACGCAGTATTTT
TRBJ2-3 | TRBV6-4 | - | - | CASRSSGTDTQYF | TGTGCCAGCAGATCTAGCGGCACAGATACGCAGTATTTT
TRBJ2-1 | TRBV2 | TRBD2 | - | CASARLAASYNEQFF | TGTGCCAGCGCCAGACTAGCGGCCTCCTACAATGAGCAGTTCTTC